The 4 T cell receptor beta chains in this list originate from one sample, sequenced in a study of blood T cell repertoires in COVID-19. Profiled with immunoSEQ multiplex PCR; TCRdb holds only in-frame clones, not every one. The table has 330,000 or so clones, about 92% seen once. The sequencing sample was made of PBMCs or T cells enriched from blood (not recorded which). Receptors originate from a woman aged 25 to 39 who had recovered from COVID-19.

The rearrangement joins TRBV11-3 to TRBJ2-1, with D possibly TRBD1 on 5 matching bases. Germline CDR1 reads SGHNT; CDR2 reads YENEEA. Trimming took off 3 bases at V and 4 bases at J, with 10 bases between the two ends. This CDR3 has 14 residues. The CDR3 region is CASSLQGLYNEQFF. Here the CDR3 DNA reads TGTGCCAGCAGCTTGCAGGGTTTGTACAATGAGCAGTTCTTC.

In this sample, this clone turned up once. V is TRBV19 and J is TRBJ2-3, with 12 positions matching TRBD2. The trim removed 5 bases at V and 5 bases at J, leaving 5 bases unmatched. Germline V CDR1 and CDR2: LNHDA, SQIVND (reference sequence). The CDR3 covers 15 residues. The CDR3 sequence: CASSLAGGHGDTQYF. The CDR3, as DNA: TGTGCCAGTAGTCTAGCGGGGGGGCATGGAGATACGCAGTATTTT. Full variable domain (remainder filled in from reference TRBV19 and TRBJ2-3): DGGITQSPKYLFRKEGQNVTLSCEQNLNHDAMYWYRQDPGQGLRLIYYSQIVNDFQKGDIAEGYSVSREKKESFPLTVTSAQKNPTAFYLCASSLAGGHGDTQYFGPGTRLTVL.

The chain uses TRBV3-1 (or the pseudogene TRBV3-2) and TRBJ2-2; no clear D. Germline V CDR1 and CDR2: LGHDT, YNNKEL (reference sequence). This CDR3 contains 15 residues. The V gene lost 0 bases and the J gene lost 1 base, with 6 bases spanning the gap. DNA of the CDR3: TGTGCCAGCAGCCAAGATGCAGGGAACACCGGGGAGCTGTTTTTT. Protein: CASSQDAGNTGELFF.

The CDR3 region has the DNA TGTGCCAGCTCACTGCAGGGCACAGATACGCAGTATTTT. It translates to CASSLQGTDTQYF. The chain is built from TRBV18 and TRBJ2-3; D remains unclear. Germline lookup yields CDR1 KGHSH and CDR2 LQKENI. Trimming removed 4 bases at V and 1 base at J, with 6 bases between. This CDR3 is 13 amino acids long.